This T cell receptor beta chain came from a study of blood T cells in healthy people across ages. A J-beta primer mix and a sample-barcoded 5' primer were used in a second PCR of about 6 to 12 cycles. One entry per CDR3 protein, called by TCRdb with MiXCR from the 5' RACE reads. This table has about 970,000 distinct CDR3 sequences, roughly 51% appearing once. This CDR3 comprises 12 residues. Per the germline V gene, CDR1 is SGHTA and CDR2 is FQGNSA. V was clipped by 0 bases and J by 15 bases, with 12 bases between them. No fewer than 6 million PBMCs went into each sample. This clonotype was obtained from an older woman in good health. The chain has TRBV7-2 and TRBJ2-1; a weak D match, TRBD2 (6 bases). The specimen was blood. The CDR3 sequence: CASSLAAGLPFF. Here the CDR3 DNA reads TGTGCCAGCAGCTTAGCGGCGGGATTGCCGTTCTTC.